This TCR beta chain was sequenced for a study of blood T cell repertoires in COVID-19. Losses at the gene ends were 5 bases for V and 7 bases for J; bases not matched to a gene: 7. The CDR3 extends over 15 amino acids. Looked up from germline, CDR1 is MDHEN and CDR2 is SYDVKM. As originally analysed: Estimation of nucleated cell counts was performed using reference gene primer amplification. Sequencing was performed with immunoSEQ multiplex PCR; in TCRdb, only in-frame clones are kept and a portion is missing. That table supplies the V and J calls and clone size; D and trimming were determined from the DNA. The sample holds about 260,000 clones; about 90% are singletons and the top ten take about 2.2%.

This TCR derives from a woman between 50 and 59 years old who had recovered from COVID-19. J is TRBJ2-1 and V is TRBV28, with 11 bases lining up with TRBD2. The sample consisted of peripheral blood. DNA of the CDR3: TGTGCCAGCAGTCTACTAGCGGGAGATGGGAATGAGCAGTTCTTC. It yields the protein CASSLLAGDGNEQFF.